Listed below are T cell receptor beta chains from one sample, sequenced in a study of cytomegalovirus exposure and HLA in healthy donors. Assay used: immunoSEQ multiplex PCR; TCRdb lists only in-frame clones, some missing. The sample has approximately 52,000 clones; about 67% are singletons. Material for sequencing was PBMCs. The receptors originated from a man aged 40-49 years in good health and CMV-seropositive. CDR3s leave out the opening cysteine and the closing phenylalanine or tryptophan.

v_call	j_call	cdr3_aa
TRBV30	TRBJ1-4	AWSVAEEKLF
TRBV18	TRBJ2-2	ASSPLTGPATGELF
TRBV7-9	TRBJ2-5	ASSLGGGAETQY
TRBV9	TRBJ2-3	ASSVEAQGLADTQY
TRBV6-6	TRBJ1-2	ASRRDYGYT
TRBV10-2	TRBJ1-1	ASRKETGTEAF
TRBV6-1	TRBJ1-4	ASSGRGNDEKLF
TRBV6-6	TRBJ2-7	ASSYSTRQY
TRBV19	TRBJ2-2	ASSIGLTNTGELF
TRBV9	TRBJ2-7	ASHITDRVNEQY
TRBV6-5	TRBJ2-5	ASSYLETQY
TRBV9	TRBJ2-1	ASSVGASGILDEQF
TRBV27	TRBJ1-2	ASSLYKAGRNYGYT
TRBV6-5	TRBJ2-7	ASGPGAGGYEQY
TRBV6-5	TRBJ1-2	ASSNPGTGGYT
TRBV6-5	TRBJ1-1	ASSYSRRGAEAF
TRBV29-1	TRBJ1-2	SVREGGNYGYT
TRBV6-5	TRBJ2-2	ASRKSGGNTGELF
TRBV6-5	TRBJ2-1	ASSYSMRAHEQF
TRBV6-5	TRBJ2-5	ASSQTGDQETQY
TRBV30	TRBJ2-7	AWSGGGGHEQY
TRBV19	TRBJ1-5	ASSTGQGLDQPQH
TRBV7-8	TRBJ1-1	ASSPRDRALSEAF
TRBV6-5	TRBJ1-6	ASSKGARGSPLH
TRBV4-3	TRBJ2-3	ASSQITGGGTDTQY
TRBV19	TRBJ1-2	ASSPGTGDANYGYT
TRBV5-1	TRBJ2-6	ATDPGGGSSGANVLT
TRBV30	TRBJ1-2	AWSGQGDYGT
TRBV2	TRBJ2-2	ASSLLSAGELF
TRBV19	TRBJ1-1	ASNAGLNTEAF
TRBV10-3	TRBJ2-7	AISESEGTYEQY
TRBV29-1	TRBJ2-5	SVGRGAQETQY
TRBV30	TRBJ2-7	AWSDDTAEQY